The 27 T cell receptor beta chains reported below all come from one sample, sequenced in a study of memory CD4+ T cells and cytomegalovirus serostatus. Single viable CD3+CD4+CD8-CD45RO+ cells were sorted as the memory CD4+ T cells. Measured with immunoSEQ multiplex PCR; TCRdb has only the in-frame clones, and not every one. The sample carries around 61,000 clones, roughly 82% recorded once. The sequenced sample consisted of memory CD4+ T cells from blood. These receptors all stem from an adult in good health and CMV-seronegative.

The chain has TRBV28 and TRBJ2-4; D not certain. This CDR3 has 16 residues. The V end was cut by 6 bases, the J end by 0 bases, with 15 bases between. Germline loops: CDR1 MDHEN, CDR2 SYDVKM. The CDR3 spells CASRPDTNLAKNIQYF. The CDR3 DNA reads as TGTGCCAGCAGGCCCGATACAAATCTAGCCAAAAACATTCAGTACTTC.

The chain carries TRBV5-1 and TRBJ2-6, with unresolved D. The germline CDR1 and CDR2 sequences are SGHRS and YFSETQ. The V and J ends lost 2 bases and 0 bases respectively, with 6 bases between them. This CDR3 has 15 residues. In DNA, the CDR3 is TGCGCCAGCAGCTTCCAGTTCTCTGGGGCCAACGTCCTGACTTTC. Translated: CASSFQFSGANVLTF.

The chain combines TRBV30 with TRBJ2-5, with D maybe TRBD1 (6 bases). V dropped 5 bases and J dropped 4 bases, with 14 bases sitting between them. This CDR3 has 13 amino acids. The germline V gene encodes CDR1 GTSNPN and CDR2 SVGIG (reference sequence). The CDR3 reads CAWSRGVGETQYF. DNA for the CDR3: TGTGCCTGGTCCAGGGGCGTAGGAGAGACCCAGTACTTC.

V and J are TRBV7-2 and TRBJ1-2; 7 nucleotides match TRBD1. The germline V gene has CDR1 SGHTA and CDR2 FQGNSA. The CDR3 sequence is 13 residues long. J gave up 6 bases and V 5 bases, and 6 bases lay outside the gene matches. The CDR3 coding sequence is TGTGCCAGCAGCAGAACAGGGGACCATGGCTACACCTTC. It is translated as CASSRTGDHGYTF.

This clone was picked up a small number of times. The V and J genes are TRBV2 and TRBJ1-2; TRBD1 is a possible D gene (6 bases). This CDR3 region has 13 residues. V was shortened by 5 bases and J by 4 bases, with 11 bases between the two germline ends. Germline CDR1 SNHLY, CDR2 FYNNEI. CDR3 nucleotides: TGTGCCAGCAGTCCGGACAGAATCTATGGCTACACCTTC. It yields the protein CASSPDRIYGYTF. Complete variable domain (other parts from reference TRBV2 and TRBJ1-2): EPEVTQTPSHQVTQMGQEVILRCVPISNHLYFYWYRQILGQKVEFLVSFYNNEISEKSEIFDDQFSVERPDGSNFTLKIRSTKLEDSAMYFCASSPDRIYGYTFGSGTRLTVV.

The V call is TRBV2, the J call TRBJ1-2; D gene uncertain. Looked up from germline, CDR1 is SNHLY and CDR2 is FYNNEI. The CDR3 totals 12 residues. With 8 bases removed from V and 3 bases from J, the gap between germline ends came to 10 bases. The CDR3 loop is CASSGLHYGYTF. The CDR3 DNA reads TGTGCCAGCTCGGGCCTCCACTATGGCTACACCTTC.

This clone was seen once. The chain links TRBV30 to TRBJ2-7, with 7 bases that match TRBD1. The CDR3 totals 15 residues. CDR1 and CDR2 from the germline V gene are GTSNPN and SVGIG (reference sequence). V trimming: 3 bases; J trimming: 2 bases; junction bases outside the gene matches: 10. The CDR3 sequence is CAWRTRTGKTYEQYF. CDR3 DNA sequence: TGTGCCTGGAGAACGCGGACAGGCAAAACCTACGAGCAGTACTTC.

V usage is TRBV11-2 and J usage is TRBJ1-2; D might be TRBD1 (6 bases). This CDR3 is 15 amino acids long. V dropped 4 bases and J dropped 5 bases, with 17 bases sitting between them. The germline gives CDR1 SGHAT, CDR2 FQNNGV. The CDR3 region has the DNA TGTGCCAGCAGCTCCCTCCGGGGGGCCCGGTATGGCTACACCTTC. Translation gives CASSSLRGARYGYTF.

The rearrangement uses TRBV21-1 and TRBJ1-2; TRBD1 is the table's D call, not checked against the DNA. TRBV21-1 is a pseudogene locus. The CDR3 is made up of 14 amino acids. DNA for the CDR3: TGTGCCAGCAGCCTACGACAGGGGGCGGATGGCTACACCTTC. Encoded protein: CASSLRQGADGYTF.

The rearrangement joins TRBV27 to TRBJ2-7; 11 bases line up with TRBD2. Trimming cost V 0 bases and J 6 bases; bases outside gene matches: 4. Per germline, CDR1 MNHEY and CDR2 SMNVEV (reference sequence). The CDR3 has 15 amino acids. The CDR3 region has the DNA TGTGCCAGCAGTTTATCCGGGCTAGCGGGGGGCGAGCAGTACTTC. It encodes CASSLSGLAGGEQYF.

This chain connects TRBV21-1 to TRBJ1-3; the DNA was not used to check the table's D call, TRBD1. TRBV21-1 is deemed a pseudogene. This CDR3 comprises 16 residues. CDR3 nucleotides: TGTGCCAGCAGCAAAGCAGGGGTCGCCCAGGGCGTCACCATATATTTT. This gives the protein CASSKAGVAQGVTIYF.

The chain has TRBV5-1 and TRBJ2-5, with D tentatively TRBD1 (5 bases). The CDR3 loop spans 15 amino acids. Trimming stripped 0 bases from V and 4 bases from J, with 13 bases between. CDR1 and CDR2 from the germline V gene are SGHRS and YFSETQ. The CDR3 DNA follows: TGCGCCAGCAGCTTGGGGGGCAGGGCGGTAGAGACCCAGTACTTC. This encodes CASSLGGRAVETQYF. Looking up the rest from reference TRBV5-1 and TRBJ2-5 gives the full variable domain: KAGVTQTPRYLIKTRGQQVTLSCSPISGHRSVSWYQQTPGQGLQFLFEYFSETQRNKGNFPGRFSGRQFSNSRSEMNVSTLELGDSALYLCASSLGGRAVETQYFGPGTRLLVL.

The J gene is TRBJ1-5, the V gene TRBV27, with D possibly being TRBD1 (5 bases). This CDR3 region has 18 residues. CDR1 MNHEY and CDR2 SMNVEV come from the germline V gene (reference sequence). Between the trimmed V and J ends, which lost 5 bases and 0 bases, there was a span of 20 bases. The CDR3 DNA reads as TGTGCCAGCAGTGCGACTTCTTACTTCAGGGTTAGCAATCAGCCCCAGCATTTT. This encodes CASSATSYFRVSNQPQHF.

This chain connects TRBV5-1 to TRBJ2-1; 14 bases map to TRBD2. Germline lookup yields CDR1 SGHRS and CDR2 YFSETQ. V lost 4 bases, J lost 6 bases, and 6 bases stayed unmatched. The CDR3 is made up of 16 amino acids. CDR3 DNA sequence: TGCGCCAGCAGCCCTCGACTAGCGGGGGGGCTCAATGAGCAGTTCTTC. Amino acid sequence: CASSPRLAGGLNEQFF. Looking up the rest from reference TRBV5-1 and TRBJ2-1 gives the full variable domain: KAGVTQTPRYLIKTRGQQVTLSCSPISGHRSVSWYQQTPGQGLQFLFEYFSETQRNKGNFPGRFSGRQFSNSRSEMNVSTLELGDSALYLCASSPRLAGGLNEQFFGPGTRLTVL.

J is TRBJ2-7 and V is TRBV4-3, with unresolved D. The CDR3 runs to 15 residues. V was trimmed by 0 bases and J by 0 bases, leaving 9 bases between them. The germline V gene has CDR1 LGHNA and CDR2 YSLEER. The CDR3: CASSQDRRSSYEQYF. CDR3 DNA: TGCGCCAGCAGCCAAGATCGCAGAAGCTCCTACGAGCAGTACTTC.

This chain uses TRBV19 with TRBJ1-1; weak D call: TRBD1 (6 bases). The V gene's germline CDR1 is LNHDA and CDR2 SQIVND (reference sequence). Trimming left V 6 bases short and J 7 bases short, with 9 bases between. The CDR3 contains 11 residues. The CDR3 region has the DNA TGTGCCAGTAGCGGGGGCGGTGAAGCTTTCTTT. This gives the protein CASSGGGEAFF.

In its sample, this clone was seen a few times. The J gene is TRBJ1-4, the V gene TRBV28; D may be TRBD1 (6 bases). V was shortened by 10 bases and J by 3 bases, with 15 bases between the two germline ends. There are 14 residues in the CDR3. Germline V CDR1 and CDR2: MDHEN, SYDVKM. The CDR3 coding sequence is TGTGCCACCGTGGGGGGGCCGGCTAATGAAAAACTGTTTTTT. Its translation: CATVGGPANEKLFF.

Only a few counts were recorded for this clone. This sequence joins TRBV16 and TRBJ1-1; TRBD1 matches at 7 bases. Trimming at V came to 2 bases and at J to 4 bases, leaving 7 bases not matched to a gene. There are 15 residues in the CDR3. The germline gives CDR1 KGHSY, CDR2 FQNENV. The CDR3 DNA follows: TGTGCCAGCAGCCAAGTAGGACAGGCCAGCACTGAAGCTTTCTTT. Translation: CASSQVGQASTEAFF.

The table lists this clone with a count of one. The V call is TRBV11-2, the J call TRBJ1-6; D is perhaps TRBD1 (5 bases). V was pared by 3 bases and J by 10 bases, with 13 bases between. CDR1 and CDR2 (germline): SGHAT, FQNNGV. CDR3 length: 14 amino acids. The CDR3 DNA reads TGTGCCAGCAGCTTCGGGACTACTGGATCACCCCTCCACTTT. Protein product: CASSFGTTGSPLHF.

This chain joins TRBV5-3 and TRBJ2-1; the match to TRBD2 covers 8 bases. TRBV5-3 is filed as an ORF, its function uncertain. This CDR3 is built from 21 residues. V trimming: 1 base; J trimming: 3 bases; junction bases outside the gene matches: 21. The CDR3 protein is CARSLIASRGGPTTFYNEQFF. DNA of the CDR3: TGTGCCAGAAGCTTGATTGCATCTCGCGGGGGGCCAACAACTTTCTACAATGAGCAGTTCTTC.

The chain couples TRBV10-3 to TRBJ1-2; TRBD1 matches 7 bases. The CDR3 extends over 16 amino acids. J was trimmed by 1 base and V by 0 bases; bases with no gene match: 5. From germline, CDR1 is ENHRY and CDR2 SYGVKD. The CDR3 here is CAISESRQGFNYGYTF. In DNA form, the CDR3 reads TGTGCCATCAGTGAGTCGAGACAGGGTTTTAACTATGGCTACACCTTC.

This sequence joins TRBV5-1 and TRBJ1-1; D is perhaps TRBD1 (5 bases). Trimming took off 0 bases at V and 5 bases at J, with 17 bases between the two ends. From germline, CDR1 is SGHRS and CDR2 YFSETQ. The CDR3 totals 16 residues. The CDR3 reads CASSLAHKGGGTEAFF. The CDR3, as DNA: TGCGCCAGCAGCTTGGCCCATAAGGGCGGGGGGACTGAAGCTTTCTTT.

The J gene is TRBJ2-4, the V gene TRBV21-1; the table's D call, TRBD2, has no DNA check behind it. TRBV21-1 is a pseudogene. This CDR3 is built from 19 residues. The CDR3 region has the DNA TGTGCCAGCAGCAAAGGCGGTAGTAGACGACTCCTAGCCAAAAACATTCAGTACTTC. It is translated as CASSKGGSRRLLAKNIQYF.

In its sample, this clone was seen once. The V gene is TRBV5-4, the J gene TRBJ2-5; D is uncertain. The length of the CDR3 is 15 residues. V was clipped by 0 bases and J by 1 base, with 10 bases between them. Germline CDR1 and CDR2: SGHNT and YYREEE (reference sequence). CDR3 sequence: CASSLDQRFQETQYF. CDR3 DNA sequence: TGTGCCAGCAGCTTGGATCAAAGGTTCCAAGAGACCCAGTACTTC.

This clone was detected only once. The chain carries TRBV7-2 and TRBJ2-1, with 7 bases that match TRBD2. V gave up 5 bases and J gave up 9 bases; unmatched junction bases: 1. This CDR3 is 11 amino acids long. Germline-derived CDR1 and CDR2 are SGHTA and FQGNSA. Written as DNA, the CDR3 is TGTGCCAGCAGCCGCGGGGGTGAGCAGTTCTTC. Protein sequence: CASSRGGEQFF.

The genes are TRBV9 and TRBJ2-6; the D gene is possibly TRBD1 (6 bases). Trimming removed 0 bases at V and 18 bases at J, with 25 bases between. CDR1 and CDR2 (germline): SGDLS, YYNGEE. The CDR3 covers 16 residues. The CDR3: CASSVGPGGSHGTPTF. CDR3 bases: TGTGCCAGCAGCGTAGGACCCGGCGGGTCCCACGGGACACCGACTTTC.

The chain has TRBV10-3 and TRBJ2-1, with 7 nucleotides matching TRBD1. V lost 0 bases and J lost 5; bases outside the gene matches: 4. Germline assignment: CDR1 ENHRY and CDR2 SYGVKD. The CDR3 has 15 residues. The chain's CDR3 is CAISESRGQNNEQFF. In DNA, the CDR3 is TGTGCCATCAGTGAGTCGAGGGGACAGAACAATGAGCAGTTCTTC.